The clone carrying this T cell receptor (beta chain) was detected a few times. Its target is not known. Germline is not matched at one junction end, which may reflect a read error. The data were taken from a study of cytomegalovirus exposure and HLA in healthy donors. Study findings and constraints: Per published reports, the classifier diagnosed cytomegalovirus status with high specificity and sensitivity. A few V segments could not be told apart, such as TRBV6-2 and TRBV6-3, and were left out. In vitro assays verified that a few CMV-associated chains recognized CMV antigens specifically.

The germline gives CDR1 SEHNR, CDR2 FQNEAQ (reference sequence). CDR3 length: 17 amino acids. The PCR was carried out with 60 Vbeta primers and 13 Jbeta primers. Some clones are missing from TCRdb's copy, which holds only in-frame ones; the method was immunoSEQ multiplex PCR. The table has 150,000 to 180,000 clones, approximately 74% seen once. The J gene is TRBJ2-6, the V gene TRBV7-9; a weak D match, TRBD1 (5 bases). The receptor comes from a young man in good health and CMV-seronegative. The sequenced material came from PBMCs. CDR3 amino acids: CASSLREIFSGANGLTF. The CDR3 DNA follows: TGTGCCAGCAGCTTAAGGGAAATCTTCTCTGGGGCCAACGGCCTGACTTTC. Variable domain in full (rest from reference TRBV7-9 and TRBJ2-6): DTGVSQNPRHKITKRGQNVTFRCDPISEHNRLYWYRQTLGQGPEFLTYFQNEAQLEKSRLLSDRFSAERPKGSFSTLEIQRTEQGDSAMYLCASSLREIFSGANGLTFGAGSRLTVL.